Below are 14 T cell receptor beta chains sequenced from a single sample in a study of read filtering for tumor transcriptome and immune sequencing (dated by TCRdb to 2018 to 2020). Sequenced using an Illumina HiSeq 4000. TCR libraries were built from approximately 0.4 ug RNA with the Immunoverse kit, using molecular barcoded adaptors covering alpha/delta and beta/gamma chains. Through fastp at Q25 and MiXCR, TCRdb rebuilt clones from the public reads, retaining in-frame beta chains. When rows share a CDR3 protein, they turn into one entry using the most common DNA and genes. Across this sample there are under 80,000 distinct CDR3 sequences, with roughly a fifth seen only once. The ten largest make up more than 12% of the sample. The sequenced sample consisted of a population of CD138-negative cells sorted from bone marrow. Read against the paper, the sample's cell subset or site label means: bone marrow mononuclear cells depleted of CD138+ plasma/myeloma cells by negative magnetic selection. The source is a donor aged 40 or older with multiple myeloma.

The chain is built from TRBV28 and TRBJ2-5; TRBD2 matches at 8 bases. CDR3 length: 18 residues. Germline CDR1 is MDHEN and CDR2 is SYDVKM. The V and J ends lost 3 bases and 5 bases, in that order; junction bases with no gene match: 17. CDR3: CASSFVSLAGGERETQYF. The DNA of the CDR3 is TGTGCCAGCAGTTTTGTATCCCTAGCGGGTGGGGAAAGGGAGACCCAGTACTTC.

As concerns this clonotype: A much larger clone is a single base away; this may be a read error. V gene TRBV27 combines with J gene TRBJ1-1; the D is unclear. Per germline, CDR1 MNHEY and CDR2 SMNVEV (reference sequence). This CDR3 spans 14 amino acids. The CDR3 nucleotides read TGTTCCAGCAGTTTACGAGGATTCGGCACTGAAGCTTTCTTT. It codes for CSSSLRGFGTEAFF.

The chain has TRBV12-3 or TRBV12-4 and TRBJ1-5; a possible D gene is TRBD1 (5 bases). The CDR3 contains 13 residues. V dropped 4 bases and J dropped 7 bases, with 11 bases sitting between them. CDR3 in amino acids: CASSYIEGQPQHF. DNA of the CDR3: TGTGCCAGCAGTTATATAGAGGGGCAGCCCCAGCATTTT.

Only a few counts were recorded for this clonotype. The V call is TRBV3-1, the J call TRBJ2-2; no reliable D call. The CDR3 runs to 14 residues. Germline loops: CDR1 LGHDT, CDR2 YNNKEL (reference sequence). The germline V and J ends were trimmed by 2 bases and 5 bases, with 9 bases remaining between them. CDR3 bases: TGTGCCAGCAGCCAATGGTCCCCGACCGGGGAGCTGTTTTTT. It codes for CASSQWSPTGELFF.

This clonotype was counted a few times. Since a much larger clone is just one base distant, this may be a read error. This rearrangement joins TRBV9 to TRBJ2-2; D call uncertain. CDR3 length: 14 residues. The germline CDR1 and CDR2 sequences are SGDLS and YYNGEE. V was clipped by 2 bases and J by 4 bases, with 9 bases between them. The chain's CDR3 is CASSVQSSTGELFF. CDR3 bases: TGTGCCAGCAGCGTCCAGTCAAGCACCGGGGAGCTGTTTTTT.

The chain carries TRBV10-3 and TRBJ1-4; D may be TRBD1 (5 bases). V lost 3 bases and J 4 bases, leaving 6 bases between the germline ends. The CDR3 covers 13 residues. Looked up from germline, CDR1 is ENHRY and CDR2 is SYGVKD. CDR3 nucleotides: TGTGCCATCAGTGAAGGGGATAATGAAAAACTGTTTTTT. Translating gives CAISEGDNEKLFF.

This clonotype showed up many times. CDR3 bases: TGTGCCAGCAGCTTTCCACTAGCGGGGGCAGATACGCAGTATTTT. Translation: CASSFPLAGADTQYF. J is TRBJ2-3 and V is TRBV5-4, with 11 positions matching TRBD2. Germline V lookup: CDR1 SGHNT, CDR2 YYREEE (reference sequence). This CDR3 contains 15 residues. The ends lost 2 bases at V and 4 bases at J; junction bases unmatched: 3.

This clonotype has at least ten counts. The chain joins TRBV5-1 to TRBJ2-1; either TRBD1 or TRBD2 may fit D (5 bases each). The CDR3 has 15 residues. CDR1 SGHRS and CDR2 YFSETQ come from the germline V gene. Trimming cost V 0 bases and J 4 bases, with 11 bases left between them. The CDR3 sequence: CASSLVGTTYNEQFF. The CDR3 coding sequence is TGCGCCAGCAGCTTGGTGGGGACGACATACAATGAGCAGTTCTTC.

As concerns this clonotype: A much larger clone is a single base away; this may be a read error. The chain employs TRBV11-2 and TRBJ1-2; D ambiguous. This CDR3 is built from 14 residues. The germline gives CDR1 SGHAT, CDR2 FQNNGV. The CDR3, as DNA: TGTGCCAGCAGCTTAGGGATGTCCAACTATGGCAACACCTTC. Protein: CASSLGMSNYGNTF.

In regard to this clonotype: A much larger clone differs by one base, so this may be a read error. The rearrangement joins TRBV9 to TRBJ1-3, with D tentatively TRBD1 (5 bases). The CDR3 consists of 18 residues. Germline V gives CDR1 SGDLS, CDR2 YYNGEE. The ends were cut back, 4 bases at V and 2 bases at J, with 22 bases in the middle. CDR3 sequence reads: CASSIGRDRRGPGNTIYF. The CDR3, as DNA: TGTGCCAGCAGCATTGGCCGGGACCGCCGAGGGCCTGGAAACACCATATATTTT. Complete variable domain (other parts from reference TRBV9 and TRBJ1-3): DSGVTQTPKHLITATGQRVTLRCSPRSGDLSVYWYQQSLDQGLQFLIQYYNGEERAKGNILERFSAQQFPDLHSELNLSSLELGDSALYFCASSIGRDRRGPGNTIYFGEGSWLTVV.

V gene TRBV20-1 combines with J gene TRBJ1-1; possible D gene TRBD1, 5 bases. Trimming removed 2 bases at V and 4 bases at J, with 17 bases between. Germline V lookup: CDR1 DFQATT, CDR2 SNEGSKA (reference sequence). This CDR3 has 15 amino acids. Here the CDR3 reads CSARSLGGRSTEAFF. The CDR3 bases are TGCAGTGCTAGATCCCTCGGGGGGAGGAGCACTGAAGCTTTCTTT.

This clonotype was recorded many times. The V and J genes are TRBV6-2 or TRBV6-3 and TRBJ2-2, with D hard to call. CDR1 MNHEY and CDR2 SVGEGT come from the germline V gene. Trimming left V 2 bases short and J 6 bases short, with 10 bases between. CDR3 length equals 14 residues. CDR3 nucleotides: TGTGCCAGCAGTTACACGAGACTCCCCGGGGAGCTGTTTTTT. Translated: CASSYTRLPGELFF.

In its sample, this clonotype was seen a few times. The V call is TRBV19, the J call TRBJ2-5; a weak D match, TRBD1 (5 bases). Germline V gene sequence: CDR1 LNHDA, CDR2 SQIVND (reference sequence). V shed 3 bases and J shed 1 base, with 9 bases lying between them. This CDR3 has 14 amino acids. The CDR3 nucleotides read TGTGCCAGTAGTATTAAGACAGCCCAAGAGACCCAGTACTTC. This encodes CASSIKTAQETQYF.

This clonotype was detected many times. This chain connects TRBV5-6 to TRBJ1-1, with D tentatively TRBD1 (6 bases). CDR1 is SGHDT, CDR2 YYEEEE, per germline. This CDR3 has 15 amino acids. V was pared by 1 base and J by 3 bases, with 13 bases between. This CDR3 reads CASSLTGRLDTEAFF. The CDR3 nucleotides are TGTGCCAGCAGCTTGACAGGGAGATTGGACACTGAAGCTTTCTTT.